The entry below describes one T cell receptor beta chain. Antigen: not known. It may be a read error: a sequence one base away is much more abundant. The data were obtained in a study of T-cell memory formation after mild COVID-19. Study-wide findings and caveats: Shrinking CD4+ clones were chiefly CM and EM; CD8+ ones were chiefly EMRA.

Germline V gene data show CDR1 as SGHVS and CDR2 as FQNEAQ. V lost 5 bases to trimming and J lost 10 bases, with 12 bases between them. This CDR3 has 12 residues. TCRdb ran MiXCR on the 5' RACE reads and lists one entry per CDR3 protein. This table has about half a million distinct CDR3 sequences, approximately 18% appearing once. Sequencing input: PBMCs or a T cell subset sorted from them (not recorded which). This chain connects TRBV7-8 to TRBJ2-4; D remains ambiguous. This TCR was recovered from an adult woman who had mild COVID-19 (a few samples of this study predate the infection). Cell type and time point are not known. CDR3 residues: CASSEPPKIQYF. As DNA, the CDR3 is TGTGCCAGCAGCGAACCCCCCAAAATTCAGTACTTC.